The TCR beta chain described here comes from a study of T cell responses to AZD1222 COVID-19 vaccine. Study context: Pooled together were second doses at about 4 or about 12 weeks.

V was clipped by 4 bases and J by 4 bases, with 8 bases between them. The CDR3 length is 13 residues. Study results and limitations: CD4 TCRs linked to vaccination spanned spike, dominating at 160-218 and 743-854. White British donors predominated, females outnumbered males, and clonal diversity was possibly underestimated.

This table comes from immunoSEQ multiplex PCR, and its TCRdb copy is limited to in-frame clones, with some not included. The table includes over 90,000 clones, about four fifths detected once. Regarding this clone: The antigen remains unidentified.

The V gene is TRBV12-3 or TRBV12-4, the J gene TRBJ1-5, with D possibly matching TRBD1 (5 bases). The clonotype originates from an adult in good health. Sample: peripheral blood, taken on day 0 of AZD1222 vaccination. For the CDR3, the DNA is TGTGCCAGCAGTTACGACAGAAATCAGCCCCAGCATTTT. It specifies CASSYDRNQPQHF.